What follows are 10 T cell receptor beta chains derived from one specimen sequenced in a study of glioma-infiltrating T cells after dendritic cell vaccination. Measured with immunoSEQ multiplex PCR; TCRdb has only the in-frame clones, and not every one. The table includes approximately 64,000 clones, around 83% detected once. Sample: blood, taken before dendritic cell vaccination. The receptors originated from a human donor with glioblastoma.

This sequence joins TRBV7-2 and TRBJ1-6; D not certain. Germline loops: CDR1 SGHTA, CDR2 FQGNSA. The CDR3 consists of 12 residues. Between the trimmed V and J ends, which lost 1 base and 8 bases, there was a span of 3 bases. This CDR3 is CASSLGDSPLHF. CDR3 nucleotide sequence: TGTGCCAGCAGCTTAGGCGATTCACCCCTCCACTTT.

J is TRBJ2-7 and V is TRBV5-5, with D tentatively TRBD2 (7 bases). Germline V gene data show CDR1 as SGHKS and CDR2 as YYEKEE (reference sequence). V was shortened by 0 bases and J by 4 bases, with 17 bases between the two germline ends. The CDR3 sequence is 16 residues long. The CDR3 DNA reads TGTGCCAGCAGCTTGGGACCTGGGGGGGCAAAGTACGAGCAGTACTTC. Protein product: CASSLGPGGAKYEQYF.

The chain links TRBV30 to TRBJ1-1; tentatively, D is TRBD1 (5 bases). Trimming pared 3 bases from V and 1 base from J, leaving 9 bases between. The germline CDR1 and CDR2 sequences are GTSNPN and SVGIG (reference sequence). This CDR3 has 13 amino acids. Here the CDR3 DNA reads TGTGCCTGGAGACCCACAGGGAACACTGAAGCTTTCTTT. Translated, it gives CAWRPTGNTEAFF. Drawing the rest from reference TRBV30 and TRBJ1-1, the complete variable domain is SQTIHQWPATLVQPVGSPLSLECTVEGTSNPNLYWYRQAAGRGLQLLFYSVGIGQISSEVPQNLSASRPQDRQFILSSKKLLLSDSGFYLCAWRPTGNTEAFFGQGTRLTVV.

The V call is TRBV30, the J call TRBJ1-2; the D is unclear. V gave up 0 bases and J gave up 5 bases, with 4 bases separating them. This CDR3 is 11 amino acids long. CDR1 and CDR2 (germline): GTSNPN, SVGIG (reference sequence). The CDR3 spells CAWSVGYGYTF. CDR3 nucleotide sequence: TGTGCCTGGAGTGTCGGGTATGGCTACACCTTC.

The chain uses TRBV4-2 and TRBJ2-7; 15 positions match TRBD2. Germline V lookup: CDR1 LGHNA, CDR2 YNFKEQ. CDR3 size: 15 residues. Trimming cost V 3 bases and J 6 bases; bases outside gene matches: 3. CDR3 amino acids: CASSHGLAGGREQYF. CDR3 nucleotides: TGTGCCAGCAGCCACGGACTAGCGGGGGGGCGCGAGCAGTACTTC.

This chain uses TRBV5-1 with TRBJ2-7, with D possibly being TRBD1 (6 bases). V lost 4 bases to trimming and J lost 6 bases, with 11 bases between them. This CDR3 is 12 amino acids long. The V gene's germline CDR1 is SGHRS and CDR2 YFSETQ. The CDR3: CASSPRGSEQYF. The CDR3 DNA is TGCGCCAGCAGCCCTAGGGGGTCCGAGCAGTACTTC. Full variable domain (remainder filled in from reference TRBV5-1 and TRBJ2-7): KAGVTQTPRYLIKTRGQQVTLSCSPISGHRSVSWYQQTPGQGLQFLFEYFSETQRNKGNFPGRFSGRQFSNSRSEMNVSTLELGDSALYLCASSPRGSEQYFGPGTRLTVT.

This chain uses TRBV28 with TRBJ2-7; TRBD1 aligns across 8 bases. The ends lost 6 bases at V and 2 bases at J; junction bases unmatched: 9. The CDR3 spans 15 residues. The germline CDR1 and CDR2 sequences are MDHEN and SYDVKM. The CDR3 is CASSVGGTGPYEQYF. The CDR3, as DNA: TGTGCCAGCAGCGTCGGCGGGACAGGTCCCTACGAGCAGTACTTC.

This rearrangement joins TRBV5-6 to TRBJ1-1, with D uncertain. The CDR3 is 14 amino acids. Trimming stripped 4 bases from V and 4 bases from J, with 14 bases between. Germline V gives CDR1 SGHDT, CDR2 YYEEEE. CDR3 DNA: TGTGCCAGCAGCGTTCCCGGAGCCGGCACTGAAGCTTTCTTT. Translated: CASSVPGAGTEAFF.

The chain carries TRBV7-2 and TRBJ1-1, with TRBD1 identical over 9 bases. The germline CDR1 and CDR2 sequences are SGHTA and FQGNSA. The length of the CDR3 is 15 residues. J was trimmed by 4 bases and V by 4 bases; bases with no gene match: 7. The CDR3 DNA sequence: TGTGCCAGCAGCTCTCAATCGACAGGGGGCACTGAAGCTTTCTTT. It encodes CASSSQSTGGTEAFF.

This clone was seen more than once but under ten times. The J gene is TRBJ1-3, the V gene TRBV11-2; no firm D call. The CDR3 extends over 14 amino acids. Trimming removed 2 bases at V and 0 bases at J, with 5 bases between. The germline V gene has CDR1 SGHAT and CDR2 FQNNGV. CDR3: CASSLNLSGNTIYF. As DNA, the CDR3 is TGTGCCAGCAGCTTAAATCTCTCTGGAAACACCATATATTTT. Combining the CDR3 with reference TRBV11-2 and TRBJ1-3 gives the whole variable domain EAGVAQSPRYKIIEKRQSVAFWCNPISGHATLYWYQQILGQGPKLLIQFQNNGVVDDSQLPKDRFSAERLKGVDSTLKIQPAKLEDSAVYLCASSLNLSGNTIYFGEGSWLTVV.